The TCR beta chain under discussion was sequenced for a study of blood T cell repertoires in COVID-19. About the study: Material from acute and convalescent COVID-19 was sourced from the United States, Italy and Spain. PBMCs, B-cell-depleted T cells, or T cells were the source of the cDNA or gDNA that made up the material.

As originally analysed: Cell counts per sample came from amplifying reference gene primers. Sequenced by immunoSEQ multiplex PCR; TCRdb stores in-frame clones only, minus some. V and J calls and clone size are as listed in that table; D and trimming were resolved from the DNA. The sample carries around 270,000 clones, 75% to 95% recorded once. V lost 2 bases, J lost 9 bases, and 19 bases lay in between. The germline V gene has CDR1 MNHNS and CDR2 SASEGT. This CDR3 comprises 15 residues. Those enrolled in Seattle joined during active infection and were followed longitudinally afterward. The V gene is TRBV6-1, the J gene TRBJ1-2; D is uncertain. Sequencing was performed on peripheral blood. This TCR derives from a person under 35 with COVID-19, enrolled during active disease. CDR3 nucleotide sequence: TGTGCCAGCAGTGAAAGTTACAGCTACCCATCACGCTACACCTTC. It translates to CASSESYSYPSRYTF.